This TCR beta chain is from a study of blood T cell repertoires in COVID-19. Data came from immunoSEQ multiplex PCR; TCRdb stores just in-frame clones and leaves some out. The sample gives 70,000 to 95,000 clones, 70% to 90% of which show up once; approximately 7.3% is in the top ten. Germline loops: CDR1 MGHRA, CDR2 YSYEKL. The V and J ends lost 4 bases and 1 base respectively, with 13 bases between them. The CDR3 covers 15 residues. The sequence was obtained from a man in his 70s with acute or convalescent COVID-19. V usage is TRBV4-1 and J usage is TRBJ1-1; D ambiguous. The specimen was peripheral blood. The CDR3 spells CASSRTFSENTEAFF. For the CDR3, the DNA is TGCGCCAGCAGCCGAACATTCAGTGAGAACACTGAAGCTTTCTTT.